The T cell receptor (beta chain) described here comes from a study of early T cells in non-severe SARS-CoV-2 infection. TCRdb reanalysed the 5' RACE reads using MiXCR and keeps one entry per CDR3 protein. The repertoire holds roughly 40,000 distinct CDR3 sequences, with over 3.5% as singletons. This CDR3 contains 14 residues. The V and J ends lost 6 bases and 4 bases, in that order; junction bases with no gene match: 9. The V gene's germline CDR1 is DFQATT and CDR2 SNEGSKA (reference sequence). The material sequenced was whole blood. The V and J genes are TRBV20-1 and TRBJ2-7; TRBD2 aligns across 10 bases. This TCR came from an adult who was a healthcare worker with PCR-confirmed SARS-CoV-2 infection or an uninfected control (not recorded which). CDR3 DNA sequence: TGCAGTGCCCCAAGGGCTAGCGGGGGATACGAGCAGTACTTC. This encodes CSAPRASGGYEQYF.